These 28 T cell receptor beta chains share one sample of origin, sequenced in a study of blood T cell repertoires in COVID-19. TCRdb keeps only in-frame clones here, not all; method: immunoSEQ multiplex PCR. The repertoire has roughly 250,000 clones, about nine tenths of them found once; the top ten carry approximately 12%. The sequenced sample consisted of peripheral blood. These receptors were collected from a woman in her 30s with COVID-19, enrolled during active disease.

The rearrangement joins TRBV3-1 (or the pseudogene TRBV3-2) to TRBJ1-4, with D maybe TRBD1 (5 bases). CDR1 is LGHDT and CDR2 is YNNKEL in the germline V gene (reference sequence). V lost 4 bases, J lost 9 bases, and 12 bases lay in between. The CDR3 totals 13 residues. The CDR3, as DNA: TGTGCCAGCAGCCCGGACCCAGGGAAAAAACTGTTTTTT. Its translation: CASSPDPGKKLFF.

The gene calls are TRBV6-2 or TRBV6-3 and TRBJ2-3, with TRBD1 as a possible D gene (6 bases). The CDR3 contains 16 residues. V dropped 4 bases and J dropped 4 bases, with 18 bases sitting between them. Germline CDR1 and CDR2: MNHEY and SVGEGT. Here the CDR3 reads CASSSLPRTEADTQYF. DNA of the CDR3: TGTGCCAGCAGTTCCCTTCCCCGGACAGAAGCAGATACGCAGTATTTT.

The chain links TRBV20-1 to TRBJ2-1; D may be TRBD2 (7 bases). Between the trimmed V and J ends, which lost 3 bases and 8 bases, there was a span of 11 bases. CDR1 DFQATT and CDR2 SNEGSKA come from the germline V gene (reference sequence). The CDR3 has 12 residues. This CDR3 reads CSASLGGDEQFF. CDR3 DNA sequence: TGCAGTGCTAGTTTAGGGGGGGATGAGCAGTTCTTC.

The chain joins TRBV3-1 (or the pseudogene TRBV3-2) to TRBJ2-1; 14 nucleotides line up with TRBD2. Germline V CDR1 and CDR2: LGHDT, YNNKEL (reference sequence). CDR3 size: 15 residues. Trimming removed 4 bases from V and 9 bases from J; junction bases left unmatched: 5. The CDR3 loop reads CASSLRLAGGLEQFF. The CDR3 DNA is TGTGCCAGCAGCCTCCGACTAGCGGGGGGGCTTGAGCAGTTCTTC.

This chain connects TRBV7-9 to TRBJ2-1; the match to TRBD1 covers 7 bases. CDR3 length: 15 amino acids. V was clipped by 2 bases and J by 7 bases; unmatched bases: 8. Germline CDR1 reads SEHNR; CDR2 reads FQNEAQ (reference sequence). The CDR3 DNA follows: TGTGCCAGCAGCTTAAATGTAGGGGGCGGGAATGAGCAGTTCTTC. Translated, it gives CASSLNVGGGNEQFF.

This chain uses TRBV4-2 with TRBJ1-3; D gene unclear. The CDR3 totals 16 residues. The germline CDR1 and CDR2 sequences are LGHNA and YNFKEQ. The germline V and J ends were trimmed by 3 bases and 4 bases, with 16 bases remaining between them. The CDR3 sequence: CASSQYSRESGNTIYF. The CDR3 nucleotides read TGTGCCAGCAGCCAGTACTCGCGGGAATCAGGAAACACCATATATTTT.

The chain recombines TRBV27 with TRBJ2-7; D might be TRBD1 (7 bases). CDR1 and CDR2 from the germline V gene are MNHEY and SMNVEV (reference sequence). V was trimmed by 5 bases and J by 7 bases, leaving 15 bases between them. CDR3 size: 13 residues. CDR3 bases: TGTGCCAGCAGTCCCCGGGCAGGGGGGGAGCAGTACTTC. Translation: CASSPRAGGEQYF.

V is TRBV28 and J is TRBJ2-5, with TRBD2 matching over 10 bases. V dropped 2 bases and J dropped 4; count of bases not matched to a gene: 10. CDR1 is MDHEN and CDR2 is SYDVKM in the germline V gene. This CDR3 region has 17 residues. This CDR3 is CASSLGVLAGVGETQYF. CDR3 nucleotide sequence: TGTGCCAGCAGTTTAGGTGTGCTAGCGGGGGTAGGAGAGACCCAGTACTTC.

The chain recombines TRBV2 with TRBJ1-1, with 8 bases that match TRBD1. CDR1 and CDR2 (germline): SNHLY, FYNNEI. The CDR3 has 16 amino acids. The V gene end was trimmed by 9 bases and the J gene end by 4 bases; junction bases not matched to a gene: 16. The CDR3 DNA reads TGTGCCAGACAGGGGGGGCTAGAATTAGGTCTCACTGAAGCTTTCTTT. Translating it yields CARQGGLELGLTEAFF.

The chain joins TRBV19 to TRBJ1-5; 9 bases align to TRBD1. The V and J ends lost 8 bases and 4 bases, in that order; junction bases with no gene match: 9. The CDR3 has 15 residues. Per the germline V gene, CDR1 is LNHDA and CDR2 is SQIVND (reference sequence). This CDR3 reads CASAKDRGLNQPQHF. The DNA for the CDR3 is TGTGCCAGTGCCAAGGACAGGGGTTTAAATCAGCCCCAGCATTTT.

The chain has TRBV7-8 and TRBJ2-7; the D is unclear. The V end lost 5 bases, the J end lost 5 bases, and 16 bases lay between the germline ends. CDR3 length equals 14 residues. The germline gives CDR1 SGHVS, CDR2 FQNEAQ. The CDR3 nucleotides are TGTGCCAGCAGCAAACGCAGCCCTAGAGACGAGCAGTACTTC. Protein sequence: CASSKRSPRDEQYF.

The V gene is TRBV28, the J gene TRBJ1-2; TRBD1 matches 9 bases. J lost 6 bases, V lost 6 bases, and 5 bases had no gene match. CDR1 MDHEN and CDR2 SYDVKM come from the germline V gene. The CDR3 extends over 13 amino acids. CDR3 residues: CASRLTGGDGYTF. The CDR3 nucleotides read TGTGCCAGCAGACTTACAGGGGGCGATGGCTACACCTTC.

The V and J genes are TRBV4-1 and TRBJ2-2; possibly TRBD2 for D (5 bases). With 1 base removed from V and 1 base from J, the gap between germline ends came to 10 bases. The CDR3 has 16 amino acids. Germline V gene lookup returns CDR1 MGHRA and CDR2 YSYEKL. The CDR3 protein is CASSQVPGRNTGELFF. The CDR3 DNA is TGCGCCAGCAGCCAAGTTCCGGGGAGGAACACCGGGGAGCTGTTTTTT.

The V call is TRBV10-2, the J call TRBJ1-2; 8 bases match TRBD1. Germline lookup yields CDR1 WSHSY and CDR2 SAAADI. The J segment lost 4 bases and the V segment lost 2 bases, leaving 3 bases of the junction unmatched. The CDR3 runs to 14 residues. The CDR3 bases are TGCGCCAGCAGTGAGCAGGGGGCAGGCTATGGCTACACCTTC. Translation: CASSEQGAGYGYTF.

The V call is TRBV3-1 (or the pseudogene TRBV3-2), the J call TRBJ1-2; TRBD1 is a possible D gene (6 bases). V was cut by 3 bases and J by 4 bases, with 9 bases left in between. Germline V gives CDR1 LGHDT, CDR2 YNNKEL (reference sequence). The CDR3 covers 13 residues. In DNA form, the CDR3 reads TGTGCCAGCAGCCATACAGGGCCCTATGGCTACACCTTC. This translates into CASSHTGPYGYTF.

The genes are TRBV12-3 or TRBV12-4 and TRBJ2-2; D remains unclear. The CDR3 covers 13 residues. With 4 bases removed from V and 6 bases from J, the gap between germline ends came to 9 bases. The CDR3: CASSWQDPGELFF. The CDR3 DNA is TGTGCCAGCAGTTGGCAGGATCCCGGGGAGCTGTTTTTT.

This clone was found a few times. The V and J genes are TRBV19 and TRBJ2-7; TRBD1 matches 8 bases. The CDR3 length is 13 residues. V lost 5 bases and J lost 5; bases outside the gene matches: 5. Germline V gene sequence: CDR1 LNHDA, CDR2 SQIVND (reference sequence). CDR3 DNA: TGTGCCAGTAGTGTCCTGGGACAGGACGAGCAGTACTTC. Protein: CASSVLGQDEQYF.

The chain employs TRBV6-5 and TRBJ2-1; 10 nucleotides line up with TRBD2. With 2 bases clipped from V and 8 bases from J, the junction kept 6 bases outside the gene matches. Looked up from germline, CDR1 is MNHEY and CDR2 is SVGAGI. The length of the CDR3 is 15 residues. The DNA of the CDR3 is TGTGCCAGCAGTTACCAATTTAGCGGGGGGCATGAGCAGTTCTTC. Its translation is CASSYQFSGGHEQFF.

This sequence joins TRBV6-5 and TRBJ2-5; unclear D gene. Germline V CDR1 and CDR2: MNHEY, SVGAGI. This CDR3 has 10 residues. Trimming removed 8 bases from V and 4 bases from J, with 5 bases in between. The DNA of the CDR3 is TGTGCCAGCCAGCGAGAGACCCAGTACTTC. This codes for CASQRETQYF.

The chain employs TRBV25-1 and TRBJ2-2; D is unclear. The V end was cut by 3 bases, the J end by 0 bases, with 5 bases between. This CDR3 has 14 residues. Germline assignment: CDR1 MGHDK and CDR2 SYGVNS. Here the CDR3 reads CASSEGPNTGELFF. The CDR3 DNA reads TGTGCCAGCAGTGAGGGCCCGAACACCGGGGAGCTGTTTTTT.

The chain carries TRBV27 and TRBJ2-1, with D perhaps TRBD1 (6 bases). The V end lost 6 bases, the J end lost 5 bases, and 11 bases lay between the germline ends. The germline gives CDR1 MNHEY, CDR2 SMNVEV (reference sequence). The CDR3 totals 13 residues. The CDR3 protein is CASSPTGHNEQFF. The CDR3 bases are TGTGCCAGCAGCCCGACAGGCCACAATGAGCAGTTCTTC.

J is TRBJ2-7 and V is TRBV4-1; 7 bases line up with TRBD1. J was trimmed by 0 bases and V by 1 base; bases with no gene match: 3. The germline CDR1 and CDR2 sequences are MGHRA and YSYEKL. The CDR3 has 15 residues. The CDR3 DNA is TGCGCCAGCAGCCAAGTGACAGGGACCTCCTACGAGCAGTACTTC. Amino acids: CASSQVTGTSYEQYF.

This clone was seen more than once but under ten times. The V gene is TRBV7-9, the J gene TRBJ1-6, with D hard to call. The CDR3 contains 12 residues. The germline V gene has CDR1 SEHNR and CDR2 FQNEAQ (reference sequence). V gave up 5 bases and J gave up 6 bases, with 5 bases separating them. The CDR3 nucleotides read TGTGCCAGCAGCCCTATTAATTCACCCCTCCACTTT. It specifies CASSPINSPLHF. Complete variable domain (other parts from reference TRBV7-9 and TRBJ1-6): DTGVSQNPRHKITKRGQNVTFRCDPISEHNRLYWYRQTLGQGPEFLTYFQNEAQLEKSRLLSDRFSAERPKGSFSTLEIQRTEQGDSAMYLCASSPINSPLHFGNGTRLTVT.

This clone was found a few times. This chain uses TRBV2 with TRBJ1-1; D might be TRBD1 (5 bases). This CDR3 has 12 residues. The germline CDR1 and CDR2 sequences are SNHLY and FYNNEI. The ends were cut back, 7 bases at V and 5 bases at J, with 11 bases in the middle. CDR3 coding DNA: TGTGCCAGCATATGGGGGGGTACTGAAGCTTTCTTT. Translating it yields CASIWGGTEAFF.

V is TRBV7-8 and J is TRBJ1-2, with D possibly being TRBD1 (5 bases). The CDR3 runs 16 residues. The V gene lost 1 base and the J gene lost 4 bases, with 16 bases spanning the gap. Looked up from germline, CDR1 is SGHVS and CDR2 is FQNEAQ. The CDR3 DNA reads as TGTGCCAGCAGCTTAGGGAGAGTGGGGGGGGTCTATGGCTACACCTTC. This sequence encodes CASSLGRVGGVYGYTF.

The chain combines TRBV11-2 with TRBJ2-5, with D maybe TRBD2 (5 bases). V shed 3 bases and J shed 4 bases, with 21 bases lying between them. CDR1 SGHAT and CDR2 FQNNGV come from the germline V gene. This CDR3 spans 17 amino acids. CDR3: CASSLLFPRAPLETQYF. For the CDR3, the DNA is TGTGCCAGCAGCTTGTTGTTCCCGCGGGCCCCTTTAGAGACCCAGTACTTC.

The chain couples TRBV5-1 to TRBJ2-3; D is perhaps TRBD2 (5 bases). The V and J ends lost 1 base and 2 bases respectively, with 14 bases between them. The CDR3 totals 16 residues. Germline-derived CDR1 and CDR2 are SGHRS and YFSETQ. The CDR3 DNA is TGCGCCAGCAGCTTGATCCTAGCCCCTAACACAGATACGCAGTATTTT. Translating gives CASSLILAPNTDTQYF.

The V and J genes are TRBV6-5 and TRBJ2-5; TRBD1 is a possible D gene (5 bases). Germline CDR1 and CDR2: MNHEY and SVGAGI. With 6 bases removed from V and 7 bases from J, the gap between germline ends came to 15 bases. The CDR3 consists of 13 residues. The CDR3 sequence is CASSPPQDGTQYF. CDR3 coding DNA: TGTGCCAGCAGCCCCCCACAGGACGGGACCCAGTACTTC.